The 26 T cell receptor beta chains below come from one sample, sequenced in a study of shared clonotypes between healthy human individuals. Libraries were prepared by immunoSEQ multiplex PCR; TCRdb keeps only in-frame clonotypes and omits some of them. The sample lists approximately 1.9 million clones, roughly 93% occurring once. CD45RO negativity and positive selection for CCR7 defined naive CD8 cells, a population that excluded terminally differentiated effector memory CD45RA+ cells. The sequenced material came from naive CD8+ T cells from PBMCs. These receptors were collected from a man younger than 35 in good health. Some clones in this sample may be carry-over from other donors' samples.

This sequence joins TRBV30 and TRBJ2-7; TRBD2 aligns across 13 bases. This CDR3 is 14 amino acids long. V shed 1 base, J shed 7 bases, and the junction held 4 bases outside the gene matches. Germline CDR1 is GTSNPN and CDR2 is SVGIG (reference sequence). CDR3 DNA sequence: TGTGCCTGGAGTGCACTAGCGGGAGGGCAGGAGCAGTACTTC. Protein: CAWSALAGGQEQYF.

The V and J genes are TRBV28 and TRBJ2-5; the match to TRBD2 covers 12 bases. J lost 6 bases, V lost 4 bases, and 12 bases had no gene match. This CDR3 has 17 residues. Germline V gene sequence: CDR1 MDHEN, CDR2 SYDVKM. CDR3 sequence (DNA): TGTGCCAGCAGTTCGCAGACTAGCGGGAGTTTCTGGCAGACCCAGTACTTC. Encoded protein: CASSSQTSGSFWQTQYF.

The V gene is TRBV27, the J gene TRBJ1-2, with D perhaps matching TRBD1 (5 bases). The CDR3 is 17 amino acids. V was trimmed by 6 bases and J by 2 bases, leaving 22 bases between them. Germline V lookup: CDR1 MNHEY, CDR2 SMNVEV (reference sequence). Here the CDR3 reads CASSPNRAGLNNYGYTF. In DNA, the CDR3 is TGTGCCAGCAGCCCCAATCGGGCGGGACTAAACAACTATGGCTACACCTTC.

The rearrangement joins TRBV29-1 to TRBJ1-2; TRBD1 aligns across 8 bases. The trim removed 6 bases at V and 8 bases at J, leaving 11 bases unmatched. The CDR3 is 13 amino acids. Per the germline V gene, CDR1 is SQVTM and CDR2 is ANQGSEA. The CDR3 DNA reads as TGCAGCGTGATCGCGGACAGGGTAGAAGGCTACACCTTC. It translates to CSVIADRVEGYTF. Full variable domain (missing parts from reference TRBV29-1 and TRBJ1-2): SAVISQKPSRDICQRGTSLTIQCQVDSQVTMMFWYRQQPGQSLTLIATANQGSEATYESGFVIDKFPISRPNLTFSTLTVSNMSPEDSSIYLCSVIADRVEGYTFGSGTRLTVV.

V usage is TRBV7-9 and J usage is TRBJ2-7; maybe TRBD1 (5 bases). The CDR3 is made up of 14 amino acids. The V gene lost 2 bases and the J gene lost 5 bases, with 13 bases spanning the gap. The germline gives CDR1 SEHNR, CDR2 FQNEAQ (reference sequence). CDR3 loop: CASSLSAGLNEQYF. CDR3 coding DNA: TGTGCCAGCAGCTTAAGTGCAGGGCTGAACGAGCAGTACTTC. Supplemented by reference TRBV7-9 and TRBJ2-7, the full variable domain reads DTGVSQNPRHKITKRGQNVTFRCDPISEHNRLYWYRQTLGQGPEFLTYFQNEAQLEKSRLLSDRFSAERPKGSFSTLEIQRTEQGDSAMYLCASSLSAGLNEQYFGPGTRLTVT.

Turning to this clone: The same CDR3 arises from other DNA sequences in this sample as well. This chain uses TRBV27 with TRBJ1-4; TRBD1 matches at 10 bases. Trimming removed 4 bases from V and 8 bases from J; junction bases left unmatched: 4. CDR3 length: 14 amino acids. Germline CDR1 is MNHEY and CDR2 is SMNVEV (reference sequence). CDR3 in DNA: TGTGCCAGCAGTTGGACAGGGGGTAGGGAAAAACTGTTTTTT. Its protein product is CASSWTGGREKLFF.

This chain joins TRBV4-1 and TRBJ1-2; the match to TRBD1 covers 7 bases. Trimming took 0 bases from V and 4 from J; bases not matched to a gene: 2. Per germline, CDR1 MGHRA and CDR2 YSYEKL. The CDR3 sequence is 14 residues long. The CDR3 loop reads CASSQEGGSYGYTF. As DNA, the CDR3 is TGCGCCAGCAGCCAAGAAGGGGGCAGCTATGGCTACACCTTC.

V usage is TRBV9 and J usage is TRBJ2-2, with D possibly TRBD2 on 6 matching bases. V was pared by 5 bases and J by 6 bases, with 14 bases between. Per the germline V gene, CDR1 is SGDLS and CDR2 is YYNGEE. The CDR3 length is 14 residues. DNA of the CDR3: TGTGCCAGCAGAGGGGCGGGAACGGCCGGGGAGCTGTTTTTT. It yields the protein CASRGAGTAGELFF. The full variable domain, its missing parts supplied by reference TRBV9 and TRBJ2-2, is DSGVTQTPKHLITATGQRVTLRCSPRSGDLSVYWYQQSLDQGLQFLIQYYNGEERAKGNILERFSAQQFPDLHSELNLSSLELGDSALYFCASRGAGTAGELFFGEGSRLTVL.

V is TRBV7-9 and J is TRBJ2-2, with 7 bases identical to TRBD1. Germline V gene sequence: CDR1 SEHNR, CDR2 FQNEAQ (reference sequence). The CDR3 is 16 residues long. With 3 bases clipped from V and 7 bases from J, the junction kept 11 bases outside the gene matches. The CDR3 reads CASSFLDREVIGELFF. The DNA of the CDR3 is TGTGCCAGCAGCTTTCTCGACAGGGAAGTAATCGGGGAGCTGTTTTTT.

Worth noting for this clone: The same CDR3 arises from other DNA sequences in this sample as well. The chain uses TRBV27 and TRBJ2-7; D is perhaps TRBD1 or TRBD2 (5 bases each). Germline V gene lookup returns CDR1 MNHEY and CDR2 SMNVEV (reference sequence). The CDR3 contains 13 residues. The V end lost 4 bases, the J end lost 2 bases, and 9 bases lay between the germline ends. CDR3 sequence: CASSYGATYEQYF. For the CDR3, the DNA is TGTGCCAGCAGTTACGGGGCTACCTACGAGCAGTACTTC.

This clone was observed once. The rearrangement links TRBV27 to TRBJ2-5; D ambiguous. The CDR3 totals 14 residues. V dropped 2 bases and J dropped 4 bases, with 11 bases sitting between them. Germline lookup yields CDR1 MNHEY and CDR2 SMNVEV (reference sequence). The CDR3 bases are TGTGCCAGCAGTTTAAGGGATAGACGAGAGACCCAGTACTTC. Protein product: CASSLRDRRETQYF.

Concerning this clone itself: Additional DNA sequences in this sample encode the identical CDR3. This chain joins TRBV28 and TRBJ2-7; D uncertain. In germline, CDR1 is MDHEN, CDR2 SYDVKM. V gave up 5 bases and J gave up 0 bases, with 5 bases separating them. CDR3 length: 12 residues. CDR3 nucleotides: TGTGCCAGCAGTCCCCGCTCCTACGAGCAGTACTTC. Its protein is CASSPRSYEQYF.

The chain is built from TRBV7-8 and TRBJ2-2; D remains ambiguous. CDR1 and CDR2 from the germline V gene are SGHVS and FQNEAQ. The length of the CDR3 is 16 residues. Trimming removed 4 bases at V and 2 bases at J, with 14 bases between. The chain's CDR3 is CASSSFRVINTGELFF. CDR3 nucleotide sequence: TGTGCCAGCAGCTCCTTTAGGGTTATCAACACCGGGGAGCTGTTTTTT. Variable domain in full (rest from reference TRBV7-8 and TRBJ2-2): GAGVSQSPRYKVAKRGQDVALRCDPISGHVSLFWYQQALGQGPEFLTYFQNEAQLDKSGLPSDRFFAERPEGSVSTLKIQRTQQEDSAVYLCASSSFRVINTGELFFGEGSRLTVL.

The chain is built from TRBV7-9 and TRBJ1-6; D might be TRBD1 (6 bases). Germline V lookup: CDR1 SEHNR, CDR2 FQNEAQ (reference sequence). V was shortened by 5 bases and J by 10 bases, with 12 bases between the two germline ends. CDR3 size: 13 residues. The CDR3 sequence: CASSRPTGSPLHF. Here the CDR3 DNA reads TGTGCCAGCAGCCGACCGACAGGATCACCCCTCCACTTT. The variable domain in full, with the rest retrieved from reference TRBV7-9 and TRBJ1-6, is DTGVSQNPRHKITKRGQNVTFRCDPISEHNRLYWYRQTLGQGPEFLTYFQNEAQLEKSRLLSDRFSAERPKGSFSTLEIQRTEQGDSAMYLCASSRPTGSPLHFGNGTRLTVT.

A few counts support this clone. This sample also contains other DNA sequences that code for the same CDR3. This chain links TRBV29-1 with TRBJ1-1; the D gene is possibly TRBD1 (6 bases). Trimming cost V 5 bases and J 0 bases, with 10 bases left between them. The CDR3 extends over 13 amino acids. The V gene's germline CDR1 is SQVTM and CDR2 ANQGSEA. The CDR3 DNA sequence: TGCAGCGTTCTAGGGGGGATGAACACTGAAGCTTTCTTT. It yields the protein CSVLGGMNTEAFF.

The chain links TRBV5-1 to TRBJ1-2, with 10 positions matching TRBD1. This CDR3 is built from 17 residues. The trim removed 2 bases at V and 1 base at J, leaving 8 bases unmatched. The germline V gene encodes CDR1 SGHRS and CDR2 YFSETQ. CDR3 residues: CASSFDRGHPFNYGYTF. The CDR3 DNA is TGCGCCAGCAGCTTCGACAGGGGGCACCCTTTTAACTATGGCTACACCTTC.

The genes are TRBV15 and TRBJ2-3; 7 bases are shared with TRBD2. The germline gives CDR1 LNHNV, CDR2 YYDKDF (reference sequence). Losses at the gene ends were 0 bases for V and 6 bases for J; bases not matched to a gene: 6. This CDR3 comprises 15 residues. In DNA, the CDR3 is TGTGCCACCAGCAGAGATGGCGGGAGCCAGGATACGCAGTATTTT. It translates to CATSRDGGSQDTQYF.

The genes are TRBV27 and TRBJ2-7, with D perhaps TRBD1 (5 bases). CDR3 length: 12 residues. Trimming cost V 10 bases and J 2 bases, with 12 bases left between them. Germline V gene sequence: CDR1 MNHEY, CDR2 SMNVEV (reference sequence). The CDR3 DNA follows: TGTGCCACCAAAAAGGGGACCTACGAGCAGTACTTC. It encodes CATKKGTYEQYF.

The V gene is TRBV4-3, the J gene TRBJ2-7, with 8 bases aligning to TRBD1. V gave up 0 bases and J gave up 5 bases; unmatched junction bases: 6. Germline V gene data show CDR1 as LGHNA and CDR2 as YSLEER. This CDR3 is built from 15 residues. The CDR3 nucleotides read TGCGCCAGCAGCCAAGAGACAGGGGTCAACCACGAGCAGTACTTC. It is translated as CASSQETGVNHEQYF.

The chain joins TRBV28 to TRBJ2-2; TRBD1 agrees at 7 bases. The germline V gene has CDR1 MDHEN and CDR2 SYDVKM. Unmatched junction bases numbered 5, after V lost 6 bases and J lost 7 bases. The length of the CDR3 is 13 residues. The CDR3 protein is CASRLGGYGELFF. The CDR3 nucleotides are TGTGCCAGCAGACTAGGGGGCTACGGGGAGCTGTTTTTT.

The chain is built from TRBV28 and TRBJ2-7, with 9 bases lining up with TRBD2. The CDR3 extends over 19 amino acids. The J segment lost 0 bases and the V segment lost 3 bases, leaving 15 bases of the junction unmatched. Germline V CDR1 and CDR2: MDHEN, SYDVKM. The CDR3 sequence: CASSFFPSGTRVSSYEQYF. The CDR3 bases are TGTGCCAGCAGTTTCTTTCCTAGCGGGACCCGAGTTAGCTCCTACGAGCAGTACTTC. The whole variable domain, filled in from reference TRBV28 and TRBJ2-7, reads DVKVTQSSRYLVKRTGEKVFLECVQDMDHENMFWYRQDPGLGLRLIYFSYDVKMKEKGDIPEGYSVSREKKERFSLILESASTNQTSMYLCASSFFPSGTRVSSYEQYFGPGTRLTVT.

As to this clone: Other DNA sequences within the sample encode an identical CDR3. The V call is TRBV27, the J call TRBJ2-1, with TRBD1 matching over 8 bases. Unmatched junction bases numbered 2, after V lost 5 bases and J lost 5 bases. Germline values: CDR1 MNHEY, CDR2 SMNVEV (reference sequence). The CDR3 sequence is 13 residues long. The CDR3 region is CASSLGQDNEQFF. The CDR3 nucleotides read TGTGCCAGCAGTCTGGGACAGGACAATGAGCAGTTCTTC.

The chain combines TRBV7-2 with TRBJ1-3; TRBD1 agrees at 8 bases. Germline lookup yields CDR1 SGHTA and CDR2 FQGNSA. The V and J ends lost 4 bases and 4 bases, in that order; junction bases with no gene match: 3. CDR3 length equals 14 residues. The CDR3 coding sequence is TGTGCCAGCAGCTCGACAGGGGAAGGAAACACCATATATTTT. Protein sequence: CASSSTGEGNTIYF.

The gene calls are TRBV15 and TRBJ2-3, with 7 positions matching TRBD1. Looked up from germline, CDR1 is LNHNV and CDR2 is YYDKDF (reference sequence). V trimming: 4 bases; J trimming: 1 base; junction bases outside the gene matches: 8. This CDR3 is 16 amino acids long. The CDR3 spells CATSTEGGEGTDTQYF. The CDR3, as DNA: TGTGCCACCAGCACTGAAGGGGGCGAGGGCACAGATACGCAGTATTTT.

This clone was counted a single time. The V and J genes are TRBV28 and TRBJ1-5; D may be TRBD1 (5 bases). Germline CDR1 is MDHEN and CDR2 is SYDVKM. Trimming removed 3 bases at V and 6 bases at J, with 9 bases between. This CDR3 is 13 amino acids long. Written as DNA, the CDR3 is TGTGCCAGCAGTTTCGGGACCGGTCAGCCCCAGCATTTT. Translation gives CASSFGTGQPQHF.

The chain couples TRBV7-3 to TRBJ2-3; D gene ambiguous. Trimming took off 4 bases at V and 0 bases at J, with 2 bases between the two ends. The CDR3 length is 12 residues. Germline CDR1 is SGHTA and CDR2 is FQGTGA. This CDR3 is CASSSSTDTQYF. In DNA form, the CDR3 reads TGTGCCAGCAGCTCTAGCACAGATACGCAGTATTTT.